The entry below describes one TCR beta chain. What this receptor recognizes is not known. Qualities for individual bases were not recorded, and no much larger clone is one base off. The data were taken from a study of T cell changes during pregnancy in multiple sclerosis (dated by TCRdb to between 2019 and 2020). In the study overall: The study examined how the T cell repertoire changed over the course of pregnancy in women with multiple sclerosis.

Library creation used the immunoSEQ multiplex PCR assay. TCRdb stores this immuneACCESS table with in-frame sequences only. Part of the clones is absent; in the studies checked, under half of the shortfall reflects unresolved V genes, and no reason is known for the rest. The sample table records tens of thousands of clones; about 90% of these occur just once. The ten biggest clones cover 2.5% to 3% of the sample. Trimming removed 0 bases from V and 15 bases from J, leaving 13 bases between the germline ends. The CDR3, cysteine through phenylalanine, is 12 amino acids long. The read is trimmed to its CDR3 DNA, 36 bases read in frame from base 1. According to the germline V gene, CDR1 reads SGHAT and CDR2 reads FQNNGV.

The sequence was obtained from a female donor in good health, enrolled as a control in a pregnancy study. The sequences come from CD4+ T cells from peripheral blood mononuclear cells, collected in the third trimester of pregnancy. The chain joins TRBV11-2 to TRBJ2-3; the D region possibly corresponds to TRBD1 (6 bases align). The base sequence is TGTGCCAGCAGCTTAGAGGGGACATCATCATATTTT. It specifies CASSLEGTSSYF.